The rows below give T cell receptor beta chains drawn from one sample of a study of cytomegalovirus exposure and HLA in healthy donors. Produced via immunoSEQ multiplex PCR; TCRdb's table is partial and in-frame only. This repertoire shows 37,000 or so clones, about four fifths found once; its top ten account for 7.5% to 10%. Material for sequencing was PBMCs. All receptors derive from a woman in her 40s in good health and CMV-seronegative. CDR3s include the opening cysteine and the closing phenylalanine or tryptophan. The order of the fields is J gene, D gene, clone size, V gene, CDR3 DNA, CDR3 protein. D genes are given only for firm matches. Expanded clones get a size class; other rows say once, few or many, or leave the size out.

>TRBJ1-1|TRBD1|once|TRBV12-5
TGTGCTAGTGGTGGCGGAGGGGGCGCTGAAGCTTTCTTT
CASGGGGGAEAFF
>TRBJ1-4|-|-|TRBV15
TGTGCCACCAGCCGGCGGGGAAGTCGAAAACTGTTTTTT
CATSRRGSRKLFF
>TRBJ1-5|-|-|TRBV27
TGTGCCAGCAGTTTATATCCTAATCAGCCCCAGCATTTT
CASSLYPNQPQHF
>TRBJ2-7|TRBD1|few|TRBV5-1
TGCGCCAGCAGTTTTAACCGGGACAGGGCAGGTGACGAGCAGTACTTC
CASSFNRDRAGDEQYF
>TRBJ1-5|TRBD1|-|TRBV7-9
TGTGCCAGCAGCCTAGGAGTGGGGACAGGGGATCAGCCCCAGCATTTT
CASSLGVGTGDQPQHF
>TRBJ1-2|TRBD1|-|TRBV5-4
TGTGCCAGCAGCTCCGGGGACAGTGGGTACTATGGCTACACCTTC
CASSSGDSGYYGYTF
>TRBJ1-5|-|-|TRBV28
TGTGCCAGCAGGGACATTATATACAATCAGCCCCAGCATTTT
CASRDIIYNQPQHF
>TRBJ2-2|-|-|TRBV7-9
TGTGCCAGCAGCTTAGTTTGGCAGGCGAACACCGGGGAGCTGTTTTTT
CASSLVWQANTGELFF
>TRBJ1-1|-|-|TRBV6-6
TGTGCCAGTGCGGGGATCACTGAAGCTTTCTTT
CASAGITEAFF
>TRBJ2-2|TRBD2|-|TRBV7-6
TGTGCCAGCTCCGTTACTTGGACTAGCGACACCGGGGAGCTGTTTTTT
CASSVTWTSDTGELFF
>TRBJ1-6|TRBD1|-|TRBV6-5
TGTGCCACCGGACAGGGGAGTTCACCCCTCCACTTT
CATGQGSSPLHF
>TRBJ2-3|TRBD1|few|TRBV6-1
TGTGCCAGCAGTGCCGGACAGGGTTTGATAGATACGCAGTATTTT
CASSAGQGLIDTQYF
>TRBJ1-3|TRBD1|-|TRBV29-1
TGCAGCGCCTATAGACAGGGAGGAAACACCATATATTTT
CSAYRQGGNTIYF
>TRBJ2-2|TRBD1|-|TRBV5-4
TGTGCCAGCAGCTTGGGAGGGGACAGGGTTAATCCCGGGGAGCTGTTTTTT
CASSLGGDRVNPGELFF
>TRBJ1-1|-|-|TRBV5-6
TGTGCCAGCAGCCCCCCTAGCAGGCCGACTGAAGCTTTCTTT
CASSPPSRPTEAFF
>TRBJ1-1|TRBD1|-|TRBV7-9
TGTGCCAGCAGCCCACGTAGCCTGGGACAGGGGTTCACTGAAGCTTTCTTT
CASSPRSLGQGFTEAFF
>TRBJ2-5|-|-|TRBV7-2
TGTGCCAGCAGCCACGCGGCCCCCAAAGAGACCCAGTACTTC
CASSHAAPKETQYF
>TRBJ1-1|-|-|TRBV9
TGTGCCAGCAGCGTAGGGGGGGGGCAGCTGAACACTGAAGCTTTCTTT
CASSVGGGQLNTEAFF
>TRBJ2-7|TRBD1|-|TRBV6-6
TGTGCCAGCAGTTACGGGGGACAGGGGTTGAGAGAGCAGTACTTC
CASSYGGQGLREQYF
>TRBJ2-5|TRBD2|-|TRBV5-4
TGTGCCAGCAGCGGTAGCGGGGGGCCGGAAGGGACCCAGTACTTC
CASSGSGGPEGTQYF
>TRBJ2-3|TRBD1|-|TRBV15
TGTGCCACCAGCAGACGACAGGGAAGCACAGATACGCAGTATTTT
CATSRRQGSTDTQYF
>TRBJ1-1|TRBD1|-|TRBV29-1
TGCAGCGTTTATGGGACAGGGTCTGAAGCTTTCTTT
CSVYGTGSEAFF